Listed here are 20 T cell receptor beta chains from one sample, sequenced in a study of cytomegalovirus exposure and HLA in healthy donors. The PCR had 60 Vbeta and 13 Jbeta primers. Method: immunoSEQ multiplex PCR; TCRdb's copy keeps in-frame clones and lacks some. The sample has around 99,000 clones, roughly 80% seen once. Sequencing used PBMCs. The receptors here all came from a young man in good health and CMV-seronegative.

This chain joins TRBV15 and TRBJ1-2; D remains unclear. In germline, CDR1 is LNHNV, CDR2 YYDKDF (reference sequence). The CDR3 contains 16 residues. V lost 0 bases and J 0 bases, leaving 11 bases between the germline ends. The CDR3 DNA reads as TGTGCCACCAGCAGAGATCACGGTATTCCTAACTATGGCTACACCTTC. This encodes CATSRDHGIPNYGYTF.

Note on this clone: In this CDR3 the conserved last residue, phenylalanine or tryptophan, is missing, so a read error is likely. The J gene is TRBJ1-2, the V gene TRBV4-1; 12 bases match TRBD1. The junction had 15 bases not matched to a gene; V was cut back by 8 bases and J by 5 bases. The CDR3 covers 17 residues. The germline V gene has CDR1 MGHRA and CDR2 YSYEKL. This CDR3 is CASGSYGGTGGGYGYTV. For the CDR3, the DNA is TGCGCCAGCGGCTCTTACGGGGGGACAGGGGGCGGGTATGGCTACACCGTC.

This chain connects TRBV7-8 to TRBJ1-2; perhaps TRBD1 as D (6 bases). Between the trimmed V and J ends, which lost 4 bases and 6 bases, there was a span of 9 bases. The CDR3 is 12 residues long. The germline V gene has CDR1 SGHVS and CDR2 FQNEAQ. The CDR3 loop is CASSSHRDGYTF. DNA for the CDR3: TGTGCCAGCAGCTCCCACAGGGATGGCTACACCTTC. The whole variable domain, filled in from reference TRBV7-8 and TRBJ1-2, reads GAGVSQSPRYKVAKRGQDVALRCDPISGHVSLFWYQQALGQGPEFLTYFQNEAQLDKSGLPSDRFFAERPEGSVSTLKIQRTQQEDSAVYLCASSSHRDGYTFGSGTRLTVV.

V gene TRBV29-1 combines with J gene TRBJ2-7; TRBD2 matches 11 bases. The CDR3 sequence is 13 residues long. The germline CDR1 and CDR2 sequences are SQVTM and ANQGSEA. Trimming removed 6 bases from V and 1 base from J; junction bases left unmatched: 2. CDR3 bases: TGCAGCGTAGGGACTAGCGGTTCCTACGAGCAGTACTTC. This encodes CSVGTSGSYEQYF.

In its sample, this clone was seen a few times. J is TRBJ1-1 and V is TRBV5-3, with 10 bases fitting TRBD1. TRBV5-3 is given ORF status, its function remaining uncertain. This CDR3 comprises 16 residues. The junction had 6 bases not matched to a gene; V was cut back by 4 bases and J by 0 bases. The CDR3 spells CARSKTGGGVNTEAFF. For the CDR3, the DNA is TGTGCCAGAAGCAAGACAGGGGGCGGGGTGAACACTGAAGCTTTCTTT.

The chain recombines TRBV9 with TRBJ1-1; the match to TRBD1 covers 9 bases. Germline V gene data show CDR1 as SGDLS and CDR2 as YYNGEE. The CDR3 is made up of 14 amino acids. The J segment lost 5 bases and the V segment lost 5 bases, leaving 7 bases of the junction unmatched. CDR3 loop: CASSPGTGPTEAFF. The DNA of the CDR3 is TGTGCCAGCAGTCCCGGGACAGGGCCTACTGAAGCTTTCTTT. Full variable domain (missing parts from reference TRBV9 and TRBJ1-1): DSGVTQTPKHLITATGQRVTLRCSPRSGDLSVYWYQQSLDQGLQFLIQYYNGEERAKGNILERFSAQQFPDLHSELNLSSLELGDSALYFCASSPGTGPTEAFFGQGTRLTVV.

The chain couples TRBV18 to TRBJ2-1; D is uncertain. Trimming took off 3 bases at V and 4 bases at J, with 4 bases between the two ends. The CDR3 is 12 residues long. Germline loops: CDR1 KGHSH, CDR2 LQKENI. The CDR3 spells CASSPVYNEQFF. For the CDR3, the DNA is TGTGCCAGCTCACCCGTTTACAATGAGCAGTTCTTC.

This rearrangement joins TRBV29-1 to TRBJ1-2, with TRBD1 matching over 8 bases. CDR1 and CDR2 (germline): SQVTM, ANQGSEA. The V and J ends lost 3 bases and 4 bases, in that order; junction bases with no gene match: 1. CDR3 length: 12 residues. CDR3 sequence reads: CSVEDRVYGYTF. The CDR3, as DNA: TGCAGCGTTGAGGACAGGGTCTATGGCTACACCTTC.

Here the CDR3 reads CASSEGVALPGYTF. In DNA, the CDR3 is TGTGCCAGCAGTGAAGGGGTAGCCCTCCCCGGCTACACCTTC. This chain connects TRBV6-1 to TRBJ1-2, with D hard to call. Germline-derived CDR1 and CDR2 are MNHNS and SASEGT. Trimming took 1 base from V and 8 from J, leaving 14 bases between them. The CDR3 covers 14 residues.

The chain links TRBV10-2 to TRBJ2-7, with 7 bases aligning to TRBD2. The CDR3 spans 13 residues. V shed 4 bases, J shed 3 bases, and the junction held 3 bases outside the gene matches. Per the germline V gene, CDR1 is WSHSY and CDR2 is SAAADI. The CDR3 loop is CASSAAGDYEQYF. The CDR3 DNA sequence: TGCGCCAGCAGTGCTGCGGGAGACTACGAGCAGTACTTC.

V gene TRBV15 combines with J gene TRBJ1-5, with 8 positions matching TRBD1. The ends lost 1 base at V and 10 bases at J; junction bases unmatched: 6. The CDR3 has 14 amino acids. In germline, CDR1 is LNHNV, CDR2 YYDKDF (reference sequence). CDR3 coding DNA: TGTGCCACCAGCAGAGGGGACAGGCCTAATCCCCAGCATTTT. This gives the protein CATSRGDRPNPQHF. Drawing the rest from reference TRBV15 and TRBJ1-5, the complete variable domain is DAMVIQNPRYQVTQFGKPVTLSCSQTLNHNVMYWYQQKSSQAPKLLFHYYDKDFNNEADTPDNFQSRRPNTSFCFLDIRSPGLGDTAMYLCATSRGDRPNPQHFGDGTRLSIL.

The CDR3 DNA is TGTGCCAGCAGCATGACGGGACAGGGGTACTACGAGCAGTACTTC. Translating it yields CASSMTGQGYYEQYF. This sequence joins TRBV27 and TRBJ2-7; 10 nucleotides agree with TRBD1. The CDR3 runs 15 residues. Germline V gene sequence: CDR1 MNHEY, CDR2 SMNVEV (reference sequence). The junction had 8 bases not matched to a gene; V was cut back by 6 bases and J by 3 bases.

J is TRBJ2-2 and V is TRBV5-4; perhaps TRBD2 as D (6 bases). Trimming removed 0 bases at V and 1 base at J, with 10 bases between. The length of the CDR3 is 16 residues. Germline lookup yields CDR1 SGHNT and CDR2 YYREEE (reference sequence). DNA of the CDR3: TGTGCCAGCAGCTTGGTGTTGGGGGGGAACACCGGGGAGCTGTTTTTT. Residues: CASSLVLGGNTGELFF. Using reference TRBV5-4 and TRBJ2-2 for the parts outside the CDR3, the full variable domain is ETGVTQSPTHLIKTRGQQVTLRCSSQSGHNTVSWYQQALGQGPQFIFQYYREEENGRGNFPPRFSGLQFPNYSSELNVNALELDDSALYLCASSLVLGGNTGELFFGEGSRLTVL.

This chain links TRBV30 with TRBJ2-7; D unresolved. CDR1 and CDR2 (germline): GTSNPN, SVGIG (reference sequence). Trimming left V 1 base short and J 9 bases short, with 13 bases between. The length of the CDR3 is 12 residues. In nucleotides, the CDR3 is TGTGCCTGGAGTGAGGCACCCACGGGGCAGTACTTC. This encodes CAWSEAPTGQYF. Full variable domain (outside the CDR3, taken from reference TRBV30 and TRBJ2-7): SQTIHQWPATLVQPVGSPLSLECTVEGTSNPNLYWYRQAAGRGLQLLFYSVGIGQISSEVPQNLSASRPQDRQFILSSKKLLLSDSGFYLCAWSEAPTGQYFGPGTRLTVT.

This chain uses TRBV30 with TRBJ1-1; D might be TRBD1 (6 bases). Germline lookup yields CDR1 GTSNPN and CDR2 SVGIG (reference sequence). This CDR3 spans 12 amino acids. The V and J ends lost 3 bases and 3 bases respectively, with 8 bases between them. CDR3 protein: CAWRGGDTEAFF. DNA of the CDR3: TGTGCCTGGAGAGGGGGAGACACTGAAGCTTTCTTT.

V usage is TRBV6-5 and J usage is TRBJ1-4, with a tentative D call TRBD1 (6 bases). Trimming took off 5 bases at V and 6 bases at J, with 16 bases between the two ends. CDR3 size: 15 residues. Germline values: CDR1 MNHEY, CDR2 SVGAGI. CDR3 sequence: CASSPYGGSDEKLFF. The CDR3 coding sequence is TGTGCCAGCAGTCCGTATGGGGGCAGTGATGAAAAACTGTTTTTT.

The genes are TRBV29-1 and TRBJ2-5, with D maybe TRBD1 (5 bases). The CDR3 totals 15 residues. The germline CDR1 and CDR2 sequences are SQVTM and ANQGSEA. V shed 5 bases and J shed 5 bases, with 21 bases lying between them. The CDR3 loop is CSVPREQGPRETQYF. CDR3 in DNA: TGCAGCGTTCCCCGTGAGCAGGGCCCTCGGGAGACCCAGTACTTC.

The rearrangement uses TRBV4-1 and TRBJ2-5; 7 positions agree with TRBD2. CDR1 and CDR2 (germline): MGHRA, YSYEKL. The CDR3 runs 15 residues. V was pared by 3 bases and J by 5 bases, with 9 bases of the junction left unmatched. The CDR3 DNA sequence: TGCGCCAGCAGCCAGGGGAGGGGCTTTCTGGAGACCCAGTACTTC. Encoded protein: CASSQGRGFLETQYF.

The gene calls are TRBV13 and TRBJ2-1; possibly TRBD2 for D (5 bases). Germline V gene lookup returns CDR1 PRHDT and CDR2 FYEKMQ (reference sequence). V lost 0 bases and J 2 bases, leaving 8 bases between the germline ends. This CDR3 region has 15 residues. The CDR3 nucleotides read TGTGCCAGCAGCTTAGGTGGGAGCCCCTACAATGAGCAGTTCTTC. Encoded protein: CASSLGGSPYNEQFF. Drawing the rest from reference TRBV13 and TRBJ2-1, the complete variable domain is AAGVIQSPRHLIKEKRETATLKCYPIPRHDTVYWYQQGPGQDPQFLISFYEKMQSDKGSIPDRFSAQQFSDYHSELNMSSLELGDSALYFCASSLGGSPYNEQFFGPGTRLTVL.

The chain is built from TRBV5-4 and TRBJ2-3, with 11 nucleotides matching TRBD2. V dropped 4 bases and J dropped 1; count of bases not matched to a gene: 14. The CDR3 has 19 residues. Germline-derived CDR1 and CDR2 are SGHNT and YYREEE (reference sequence). The CDR3 is CASSPRALAGGAGTDTQYF. Here the CDR3 DNA reads TGTGCCAGCAGCCCCAGGGCCCTAGCGGGGGGAGCCGGCACAGATACGCAGTATTTT.